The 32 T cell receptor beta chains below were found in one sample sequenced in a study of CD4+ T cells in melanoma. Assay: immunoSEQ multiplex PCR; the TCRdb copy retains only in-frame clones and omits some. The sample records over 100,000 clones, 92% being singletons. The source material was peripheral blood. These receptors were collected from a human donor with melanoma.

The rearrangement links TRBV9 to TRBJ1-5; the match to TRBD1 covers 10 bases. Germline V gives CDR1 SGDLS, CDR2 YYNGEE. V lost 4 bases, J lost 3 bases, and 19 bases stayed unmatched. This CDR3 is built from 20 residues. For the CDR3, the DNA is TGTGCCAGCAGCCCACTAAAATGGGGACAGGGGATCGGCTTCAATCAGCCCCAGCATTTT. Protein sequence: CASSPLKWGQGIGFNQPQHF.

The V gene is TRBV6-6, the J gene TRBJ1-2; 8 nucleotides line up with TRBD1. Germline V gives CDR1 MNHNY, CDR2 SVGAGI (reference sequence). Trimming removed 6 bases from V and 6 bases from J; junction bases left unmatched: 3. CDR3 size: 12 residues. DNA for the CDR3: TGTGCCAGCAGCAGGGGGCAGGATGGCTACACCTTC. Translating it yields CASSRGQDGYTF.

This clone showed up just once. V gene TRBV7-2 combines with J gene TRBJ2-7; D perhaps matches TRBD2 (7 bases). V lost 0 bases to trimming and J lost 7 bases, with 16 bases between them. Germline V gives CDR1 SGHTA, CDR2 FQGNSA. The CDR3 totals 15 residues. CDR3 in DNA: TGTGCCAGCAGCTTAGCGGGGGGGCTCGCAAAAGAGCAGTACTTC. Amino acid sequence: CASSLAGGLAKEQYF.

For the CDR3, the DNA is TGTGCCAGCAGCTTAGCTGAGCGGGGGGGCTTAGATACGCAGTATTTT. Protein product: CASSLAERGGLDTQYF. This chain connects TRBV7-2 to TRBJ2-3; 10 positions agree with TRBD2. Germline lookup yields CDR1 SGHTA and CDR2 FQGNSA. CDR3 length: 16 residues. V trimming: 0 bases; J trimming: 5 bases; junction bases outside the gene matches: 5.

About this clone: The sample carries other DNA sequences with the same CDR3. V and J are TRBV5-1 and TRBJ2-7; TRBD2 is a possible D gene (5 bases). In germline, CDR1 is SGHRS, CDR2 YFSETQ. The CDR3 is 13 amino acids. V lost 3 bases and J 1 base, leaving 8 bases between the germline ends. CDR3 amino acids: CASSSGSSYEQYF. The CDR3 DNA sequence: TGCGCCAGCAGCTCGGGATCGTCCTACGAGCAGTACTTC.

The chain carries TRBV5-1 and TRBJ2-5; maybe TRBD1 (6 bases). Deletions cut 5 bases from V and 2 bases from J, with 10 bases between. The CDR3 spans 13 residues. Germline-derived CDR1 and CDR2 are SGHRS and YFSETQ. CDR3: CASRVGGQETQYF. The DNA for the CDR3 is TGCGCCAGCAGGGTAGGGGGTCAAGAGACCCAGTACTTC.

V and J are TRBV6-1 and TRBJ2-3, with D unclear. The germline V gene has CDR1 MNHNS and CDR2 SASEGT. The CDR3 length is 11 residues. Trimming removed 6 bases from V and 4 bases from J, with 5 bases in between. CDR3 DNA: TGTGCCAGCAGGACCCCAGATACGCAGTATTTT. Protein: CASRTPDTQYF.

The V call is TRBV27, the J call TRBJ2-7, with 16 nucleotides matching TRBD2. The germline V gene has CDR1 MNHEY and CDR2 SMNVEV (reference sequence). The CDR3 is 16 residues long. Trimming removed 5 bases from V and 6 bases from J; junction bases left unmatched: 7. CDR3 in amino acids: CASSPGTSGRVTEQYF. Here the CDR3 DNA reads TGTGCCAGCAGTCCAGGGACTAGCGGGAGGGTTACCGAGCAGTACTTC.

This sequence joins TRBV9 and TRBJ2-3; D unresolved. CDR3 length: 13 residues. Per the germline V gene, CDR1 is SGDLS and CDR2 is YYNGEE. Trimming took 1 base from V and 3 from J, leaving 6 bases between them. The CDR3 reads CASSVTVTDTQYF. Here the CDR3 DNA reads TGTGCCAGCAGCGTAACAGTAACAGATACGCAGTATTTT. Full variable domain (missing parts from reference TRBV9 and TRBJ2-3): DSGVTQTPKHLITATGQRVTLRCSPRSGDLSVYWYQQSLDQGLQFLIQYYNGEERAKGNILERFSAQQFPDLHSELNLSSLELGDSALYFCASSVTVTDTQYFGPGTRLTVL.

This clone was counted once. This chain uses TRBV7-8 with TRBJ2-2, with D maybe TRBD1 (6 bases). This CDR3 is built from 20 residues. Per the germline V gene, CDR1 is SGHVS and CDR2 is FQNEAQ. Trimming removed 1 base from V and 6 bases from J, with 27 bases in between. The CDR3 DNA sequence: TGTGCCAGCAGCTTAGTCATCCAACTACTTGGGGCAGGGGTTCCCGGGGAGCTGTTTTTT. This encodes CASSLVIQLLGAGVPGELFF.

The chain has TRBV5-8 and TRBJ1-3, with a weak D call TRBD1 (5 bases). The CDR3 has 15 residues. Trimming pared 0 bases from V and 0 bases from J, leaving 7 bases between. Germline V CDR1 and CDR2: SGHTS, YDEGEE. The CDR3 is CASSLGGVSGNTIYF. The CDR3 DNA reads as TGTGCCAGCAGCTTGGGAGGGGTCTCTGGAAACACCATATATTTT.

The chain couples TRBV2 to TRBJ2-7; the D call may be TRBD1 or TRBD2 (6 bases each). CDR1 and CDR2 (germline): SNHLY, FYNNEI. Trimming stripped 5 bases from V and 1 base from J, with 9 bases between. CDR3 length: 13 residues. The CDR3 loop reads CASSPGASYEQYF. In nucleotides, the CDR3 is TGTGCCAGCAGTCCGGGGGCGTCCTACGAGCAGTACTTC.

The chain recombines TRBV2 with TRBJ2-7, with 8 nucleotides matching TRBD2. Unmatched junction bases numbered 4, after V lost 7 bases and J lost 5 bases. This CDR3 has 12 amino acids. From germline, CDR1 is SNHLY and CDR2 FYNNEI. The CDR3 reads CASKIGRDEQYF. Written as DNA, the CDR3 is TGTGCCAGCAAGATCGGGAGGGACGAGCAGTACTTC.

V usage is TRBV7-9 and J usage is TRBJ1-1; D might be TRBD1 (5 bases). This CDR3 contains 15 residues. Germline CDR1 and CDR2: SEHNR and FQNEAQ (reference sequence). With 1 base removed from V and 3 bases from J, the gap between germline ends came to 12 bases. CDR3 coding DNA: TGTGCCAGCAGCTTAGTCCCCCAGGGCCACACTGAAGCTTTCTTT. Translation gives CASSLVPQGHTEAFF.

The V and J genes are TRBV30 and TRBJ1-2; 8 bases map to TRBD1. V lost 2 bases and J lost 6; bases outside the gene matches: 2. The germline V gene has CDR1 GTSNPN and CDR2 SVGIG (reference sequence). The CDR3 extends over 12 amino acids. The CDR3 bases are TGTGCCTGGAGTCCAGGGGGCCATGGCTACACCTTC. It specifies CAWSPGGHGYTF.

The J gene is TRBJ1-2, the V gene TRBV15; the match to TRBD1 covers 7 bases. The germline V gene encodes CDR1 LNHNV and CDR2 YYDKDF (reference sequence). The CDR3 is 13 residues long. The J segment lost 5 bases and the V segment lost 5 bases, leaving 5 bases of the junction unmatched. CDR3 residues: CATSQGVLYGYTF. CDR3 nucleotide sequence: TGTGCCACCAGCCAGGGGGTTTTGTATGGCTACACCTTC.

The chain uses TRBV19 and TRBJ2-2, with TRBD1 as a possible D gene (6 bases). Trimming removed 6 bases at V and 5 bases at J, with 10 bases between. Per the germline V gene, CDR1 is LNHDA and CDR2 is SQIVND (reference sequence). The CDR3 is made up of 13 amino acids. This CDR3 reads CASRQGGTGELFF. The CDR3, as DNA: TGTGCCAGTAGGCAAGGGGGAACCGGGGAGCTGTTTTTT.

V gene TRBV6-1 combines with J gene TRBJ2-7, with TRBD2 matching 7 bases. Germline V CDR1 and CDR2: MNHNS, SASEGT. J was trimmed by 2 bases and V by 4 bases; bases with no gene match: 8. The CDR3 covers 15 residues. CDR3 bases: TGTGCCAGCAGTGGAGGCCCTAGCGGTACCTACGAGCAGTACTTC. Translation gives CASSGGPSGTYEQYF.

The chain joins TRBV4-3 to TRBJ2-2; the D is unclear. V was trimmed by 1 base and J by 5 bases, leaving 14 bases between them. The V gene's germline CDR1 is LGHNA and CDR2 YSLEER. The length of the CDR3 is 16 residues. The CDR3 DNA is TGCGCCAGCAGCCAAGTTGGCGGAATCCCTACCGGGGAGCTGTTTTTT. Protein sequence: CASSQVGGIPTGELFF.

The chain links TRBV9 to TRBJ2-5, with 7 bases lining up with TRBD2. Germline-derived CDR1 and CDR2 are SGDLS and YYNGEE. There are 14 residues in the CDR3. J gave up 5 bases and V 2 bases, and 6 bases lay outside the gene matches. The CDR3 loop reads CASSVGGRSETQYF. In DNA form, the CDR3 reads TGTGCCAGCAGCGTCGGCGGGAGATCCGAGACCCAGTACTTC.

The DNA for the CDR3 is TGTGCCAGTAGTATAGTTATAGGGGTCTTCCAAGAGACCCAGTACTTC. This gives the protein CASSIVIGVFQETQYF. The chain combines TRBV19 with TRBJ2-5, with D possibly being TRBD1 (5 bases). CDR1 LNHDA and CDR2 SQIVND come from the germline V gene (reference sequence). The CDR3 length is 16 residues. The germline V and J ends were trimmed by 1 base and 1 base, with 13 bases remaining between them.

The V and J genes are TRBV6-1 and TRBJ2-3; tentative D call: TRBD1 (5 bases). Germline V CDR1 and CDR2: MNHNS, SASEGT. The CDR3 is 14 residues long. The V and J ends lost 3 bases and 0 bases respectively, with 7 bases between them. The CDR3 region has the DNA TGTGCCAGCAGTGAGGGGCACAGCACAGATACGCAGTATTTT. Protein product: CASSEGHSTDTQYF.

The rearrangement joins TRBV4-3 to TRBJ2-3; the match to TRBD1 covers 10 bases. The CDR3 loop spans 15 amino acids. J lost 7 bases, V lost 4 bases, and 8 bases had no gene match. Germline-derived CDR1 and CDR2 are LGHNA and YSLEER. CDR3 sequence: CASSPDRGRGYTQYF. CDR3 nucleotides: TGCGCCAGCAGCCCCGACAGGGGGCGAGGTTATACGCAGTATTTT.

The CDR3 is CASSQTGINSPLHF. In nucleotides, the CDR3 is TGTGCCAGCAGCCAGACAGGGATTAATTCACCCCTCCACTTT. The V gene is TRBV27, the J gene TRBJ1-6; 7 nucleotides line up with TRBD1. The V segment lost 6 bases and the J segment 6 bases; nucleotides outside the gene matches: 5. The CDR3 is 14 amino acids. CDR1 is MNHEY and CDR2 is SMNVEV in the germline V gene (reference sequence).

This CDR3 is CASSSVGLGNEKLFF. CDR3 coding DNA: TGTGCCAGCAGCTCAGTGGGCCTGGGAAATGAAAAACTGTTTTTT. The J gene is TRBJ1-4, the V gene TRBV7-9; D is unresolved. This CDR3 has 15 amino acids. CDR1 and CDR2 from the germline V gene are SEHNR and FQNEAQ (reference sequence). With 4 bases removed from V and 5 bases from J, the gap between germline ends came to 14 bases.

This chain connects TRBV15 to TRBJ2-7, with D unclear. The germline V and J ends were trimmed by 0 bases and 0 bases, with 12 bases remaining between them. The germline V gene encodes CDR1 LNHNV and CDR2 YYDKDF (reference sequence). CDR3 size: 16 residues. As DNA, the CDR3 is TGTGCCACCAGCAGAGAGTATGGGGTCCTCTCCTACGAGCAGTACTTC. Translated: CATSREYGVLSYEQYF.

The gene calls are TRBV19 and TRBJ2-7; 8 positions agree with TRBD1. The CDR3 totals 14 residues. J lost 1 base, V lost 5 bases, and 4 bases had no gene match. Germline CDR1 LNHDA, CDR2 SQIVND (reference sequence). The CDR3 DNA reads TGTGCCAGTAGTGACCGGGACAGGTCCTACGAGCAGTACTTC. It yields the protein CASSDRDRSYEQYF.

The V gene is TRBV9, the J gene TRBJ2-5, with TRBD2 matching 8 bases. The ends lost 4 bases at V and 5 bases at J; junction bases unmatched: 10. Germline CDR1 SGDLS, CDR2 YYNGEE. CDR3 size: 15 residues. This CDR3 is CASSHPRGGRETQYF. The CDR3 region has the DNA TGTGCCAGCAGCCATCCTCGGGGGGGCCGGGAGACCCAGTACTTC.

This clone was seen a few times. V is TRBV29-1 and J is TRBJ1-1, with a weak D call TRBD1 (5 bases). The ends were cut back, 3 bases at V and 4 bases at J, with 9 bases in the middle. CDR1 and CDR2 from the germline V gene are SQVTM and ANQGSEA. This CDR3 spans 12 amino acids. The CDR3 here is CSVEGDRTEAFF. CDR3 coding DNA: TGCAGCGTTGAGGGGGATCGCACTGAAGCTTTCTTT.

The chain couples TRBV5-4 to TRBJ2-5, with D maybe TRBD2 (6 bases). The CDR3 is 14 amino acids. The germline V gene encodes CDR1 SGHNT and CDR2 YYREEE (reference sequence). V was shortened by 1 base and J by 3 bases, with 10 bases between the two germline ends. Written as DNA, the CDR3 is TGTGCCAGCAGCTTGACGGGAGAAGAAGAGACCCAGTACTTC. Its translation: CASSLTGEEETQYF. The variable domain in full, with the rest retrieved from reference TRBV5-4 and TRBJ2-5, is ETGVTQSPTHLIKTRGQQVTLRCSSQSGHNTVSWYQQALGQGPQFIFQYYREEENGRGNFPPRFSGLQFPNYSSELNVNALELDDSALYLCASSLTGEEETQYFGPGTRLLVL.

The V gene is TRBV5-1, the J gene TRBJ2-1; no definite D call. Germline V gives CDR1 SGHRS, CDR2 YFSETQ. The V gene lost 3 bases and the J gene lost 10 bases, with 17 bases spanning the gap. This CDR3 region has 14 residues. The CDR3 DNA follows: TGCGCCAGCAGCTCGATCTCAGGTGCGAACGAGCAGTTCTTC. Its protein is CASSSISGANEQFF.

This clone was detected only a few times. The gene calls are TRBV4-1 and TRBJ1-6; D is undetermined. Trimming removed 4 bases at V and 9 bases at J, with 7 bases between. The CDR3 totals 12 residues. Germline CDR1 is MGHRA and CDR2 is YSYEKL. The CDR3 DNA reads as TGCGCCAGCAGCCCGATGGGTTCACCCCTCCACTTT. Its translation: CASSPMGSPLHF.